Shown below are 22 T cell receptor beta chains from a single sample sequenced in a study of shared clonotypes between healthy human individuals. Profiling relied on immunoSEQ multiplex PCR, and the TCRdb table lists in-frame clones only, not all of them. The table lists roughly 170,000 clones, around 63% of them singletons, with 10% in the top ten. What was sequenced was memory CD4+ T cells sorted from blood. As for subset: CD45RA-negative fraction. The receptor source for this set is a man aged 30 to 39 in good health.

CDR3 protein: CASSLATVSPSYNEQFF. The CDR3, as DNA: TGTGCCAGCAGCTTAGCAACGGTCAGCCCCTCCTACAATGAGCAGTTCTTC. V and J are TRBV7-7 and TRBJ2-1; unclear D gene. Per the germline V gene, CDR1 is SSHAT and CDR2 is FNYEAQ (reference sequence). This CDR3 contains 17 residues. V lost 0 bases and J 0 bases, leaving 12 bases between the germline ends.

The chain carries TRBV5-1 and TRBJ2-3; D gene unclear. V lost 4 bases and J lost 0, with 9 bases in between. This CDR3 comprises 14 residues. Germline V gives CDR1 SGHRS, CDR2 YFSETQ. Here the CDR3 DNA reads TGCGCCAGCAGCACCCTGACTAGCACAGATACGCAGTATTTT. Its translation is CASSTLTSTDTQYF. The whole variable domain, filled in from reference TRBV5-1 and TRBJ2-3, reads KAGVTQTPRYLIKTRGQQVTLSCSPISGHRSVSWYQQTPGQGLQFLFEYFSETQRNKGNFPGRFSGRQFSNSRSEMNVSTLELGDSALYLCASSTLTSTDTQYFGPGTRLTVL.

This clone has a handful of counts. CDR3 in DNA: TGTGCCACCAGCAACCTAGCGGGGCTTTACGAGCAGTACTTC. It yields the protein CATSNLAGLYEQYF. V is TRBV15 and J is TRBJ2-7; 9 bases map to TRBD2. With 4 bases clipped from V and 4 bases from J, the junction kept 5 bases outside the gene matches. The CDR3 runs 14 residues. Germline assignment: CDR1 LNHNV and CDR2 YYDKDF (reference sequence).

The V gene is TRBV6-1, the J gene TRBJ2-3; 7 bases line up with TRBD1. The CDR3 runs 14 residues. The germline V gene encodes CDR1 MNHNS and CDR2 SASEGT. The trim removed 9 bases at V and 2 bases at J, leaving 8 bases unmatched. CDR3 sequence reads: CASIRDRNTDTQYF. The CDR3 region has the DNA TGTGCCAGTATAAGGGACAGAAACACAGATACGCAGTATTTT.

The chain links TRBV11-2 to TRBJ2-1, with D possibly being TRBD1 (5 bases). CDR1 and CDR2 (germline): SGHAT, FQNNGV. Deletions cut 5 bases from V and 0 bases from J, with 11 bases between. This CDR3 spans 15 amino acids. As DNA, the CDR3 is TGTGCCAGCAGCCTCGACAGCTTCTCCTACAATGAGCAGTTCTTC. Translating it yields CASSLDSFSYNEQFF.

In the case of this clone: Additional DNA sequences in this sample encode the identical CDR3. The chain couples TRBV27 to TRBJ1-2; the match to TRBD1 covers 9 bases. Unmatched junction bases numbered 5, after V lost 6 bases and J lost 3 bases. The germline V gene encodes CDR1 MNHEY and CDR2 SMNVEV (reference sequence). CDR3 length equals 14 residues. CDR3 residues: CASSLRDRDYGYTF. CDR3 coding DNA: TGTGCCAGCAGCCTGAGGGACAGGGACTATGGCTACACCTTC.

The table lists this clone with a few counts. The CDR3 region is CASSVGASGTGELFF. CDR3 in DNA: TGTGCCAGTTCCGTAGGGGCTAGCGGGACCGGGGAGCTGTTTTTT. The chain has TRBV9 and TRBJ2-2; TRBD2 matches 8 bases. This CDR3 spans 15 amino acids. The trim removed 8 bases at V and 5 bases at J, leaving 11 bases unmatched. Germline CDR1 is SGDLS and CDR2 is YYNGEE.

The chain combines TRBV28 with TRBJ2-2, with D maybe TRBD1 (5 bases). Per germline, CDR1 MDHEN and CDR2 SYDVKM. This CDR3 has 13 amino acids. Trimming took 7 bases from V and 5 from J, leaving 11 bases between them. The CDR3 DNA is TGTGCCAGCAATCGCAGGGCTACCGGGGAGCTGTTTTTT. Its translation is CASNRRATGELFF.

The rearrangement links TRBV18 to TRBJ1-4, with D possibly TRBD1 on 5 matching bases. This CDR3 spans 14 amino acids. The germline V gene has CDR1 KGHSH and CDR2 LQKENI. Trimming removed 4 bases at V and 4 bases at J, with 10 bases between. In DNA form, the CDR3 reads TGTGCCAGCTCACTGGGGCAGTTTAATGAAAAACTGTTTTTT. This gives the protein CASSLGQFNEKLFF. Full variable domain (outside the CDR3, taken from reference TRBV18 and TRBJ1-4): NAGVMQNPRHLVRRRGQEARLRCSPMKGHSHVYWYRQLPEEGLKFMVYLQKENIIDESGMPKERFSAEFPKEGPSILRIQQVVRGDSAAYFCASSLGQFNEKLFFGSGTQLSVL.

The rearrangement links TRBV7-6 to TRBJ1-3; D unclear. Trimming removed 5 bases at V and 0 bases at J, with 14 bases between. CDR3 length: 16 residues. Per germline, CDR1 SGHVS and CDR2 FNYEAQ. The DNA of the CDR3 is TGTGCCAGCAGCAGTAGCACGATCCCCTCTGGAAACACCATATATTTT. Residues: CASSSSTIPSGNTIYF.

The rearrangement links TRBV7-9 to TRBJ2-1, with 10 bases matching TRBD2. V lost 5 bases and J lost 6; bases outside the gene matches: 13. This CDR3 contains 17 residues. Germline V gene lookup returns CDR1 SEHNR and CDR2 FQNEAQ (reference sequence). The CDR3 nucleotides read TGTGCCAGCAGCCAAGGGGCGCTAGCGGGAGTCGGCAATGAGCAGTTCTTC. The encoded protein is CASSQGALAGVGNEQFF.

The chain links TRBV4-3 to TRBJ2-7; TRBD2 matches at 9 bases. The CDR3 runs to 15 residues. Germline loops: CDR1 LGHNA, CDR2 YSLEER. V trimming: 9 bases; J trimming: 1 base; junction bases outside the gene matches: 10. CDR3 region: CARGIAGERSYEQYF. The CDR3, as DNA: TGCGCCAGGGGGATAGCGGGAGAAAGGTCCTACGAGCAGTACTTC.

In its sample, this clone was seen a few times. The chain uses TRBV7-2 and TRBJ2-1; D gene uncertain. Trimming shortened V by 1 base and J by 14 bases, and 15 bases separated the two germline ends. Germline lookup yields CDR1 SGHTA and CDR2 FQGNSA. CDR3 length equals 13 residues. CDR3 protein: CASSLEGRAVKFF. The CDR3 DNA reads TGTGCCAGCAGCTTAGAGGGCCGGGCGGTTAAGTTCTTC.

This clone has just a few counts. The chain has TRBV15 and TRBJ2-7; D assignment may be TRBD1 or TRBD2 (5 bases each). V shed 0 bases and J shed 3 bases, with 12 bases lying between them. There are 15 residues in the CDR3. Per the germline V gene, CDR1 is LNHNV and CDR2 is YYDKDF (reference sequence). Here the CDR3 DNA reads TGTGCCACCAGCAGAGATGTGGGGGTCAGCTACGAGCAGTACTTC. This sequence encodes CATSRDVGVSYEQYF.

A few counts support this clone. The V gene is TRBV15, the J gene TRBJ2-7; TRBD1 agrees at 7 bases. CDR1 LNHNV and CDR2 YYDKDF come from the germline V gene (reference sequence). This CDR3 is 16 amino acids long. V dropped 0 bases and J dropped 5; count of bases not matched to a gene: 10. This chain's CDR3 is CATSRDKRGRGDEQYF. CDR3 sequence (DNA): TGTGCCACCAGCAGAGATAAGAGGGGGCGCGGCGACGAGCAGTACTTC.

V and J are TRBV5-4 and TRBJ1-1, with 9 bases matching TRBD1. Trimming took 6 bases from V and 3 from J; bases not matched to a gene: 3. Germline V gene lookup returns CDR1 SGHNT and CDR2 YYREEE (reference sequence). The CDR3 totals 13 residues. CDR3 coding DNA: TGTGCCAGCAAACAGGGGGCGGACACTGAAGCTTTCTTT. Its protein product is CASKQGADTEAFF.

This sequence joins TRBV6-1 and TRBJ2-4; D gene unclear. The CDR3 length is 12 residues. Germline V lookup: CDR1 MNHNS, CDR2 SASEGT. With 7 bases removed from V and 5 bases from J, the gap between germline ends came to 9 bases. CDR3 amino acids: CASIGIENIQYF. The CDR3 DNA reads TGTGCCAGCATCGGCATCGAAAACATTCAGTACTTC.

In its sample, this clone was seen many times. This chain uses TRBV6-4 with TRBJ2-3, with D tentatively TRBD1 or TRBD2 (7 bases each). Trimming removed 6 bases at V and 4 bases at J, with 20 bases between. The CDR3 is 16 residues long. The germline V gene has CDR1 MRHNA and CDR2 SNTAGT. The CDR3 sequence: CASSRGGAGGADTQYF. The CDR3 nucleotides are TGTGCCAGCAGCAGGGGAGGGGCAGGGGGAGCAGATACGCAGTATTTT.

The J gene is TRBJ2-2, the V gene TRBV29-1; 11 bases line up with TRBD2. CDR1 SQVTM and CDR2 ANQGSEA come from the germline V gene. The CDR3 extends over 14 amino acids. Trimming at V came to 7 bases and at J to 3 bases, leaving 4 bases not matched to a gene. Here the CDR3 reads CSAGTSGDTGELFF. The CDR3 DNA follows: TGCAGCGCGGGGACTAGCGGTGACACCGGGGAGCTGTTTTTT.

V gene TRBV6-5 combines with J gene TRBJ2-7; D ambiguous. The CDR3 is made up of 14 amino acids. CDR1 MNHEY and CDR2 SVGAGI come from the germline V gene. Trimming took 6 bases from V and 1 from J, leaving 13 bases between them. CDR3 region: CASRKIVGSYEQYF. In DNA, the CDR3 is TGTGCCAGCAGGAAGATCGTGGGGTCCTACGAGCAGTACTTC.

This chain joins TRBV6-1 and TRBJ2-1; a possible D gene is TRBD1 (5 bases). The CDR3 has 15 amino acids. Germline V CDR1 and CDR2: MNHNS, SASEGT. V was trimmed by 5 bases and J by 0 bases, leaving 11 bases between them. The CDR3 protein is CASSNRWGSYNEQFF. CDR3 nucleotide sequence: TGTGCCAGCAGTAACAGGTGGGGCTCCTACAATGAGCAGTTCTTC.

The genes are TRBV28 and TRBJ2-5; possibly TRBD1 for D (6 bases). Trimming stripped 8 bases from V and 5 bases from J, with 30 bases between. Germline V gene data show CDR1 as MDHEN and CDR2 as SYDVKM. The CDR3 runs 18 residues. The CDR3 is CASYPWGGAQGWGETQYF. DNA for the CDR3: TGTGCCAGCTACCCATGGGGTGGAGCCCAGGGGTGGGGGGAGACCCAGTACTTC.